This T cell receptor beta chain comes out of a study of blood T cell repertoires in COVID-19. In the study overall: Material from acute and convalescent COVID-19 was sourced from the United States, Italy and Spain. In each case, the material was cDNA or gDNA derived from T cells, B-cell-depleted T cells, or PBMCs.

Enrollment of patients from Seattle took place during active infection, with longitudinal follow-up. Under the authors' procedure: Estimation of nucleated cell counts relied on the amplification of reference gene primers. Here immunoSEQ multiplex PCR was the method, and the copy in TCRdb shows in-frame clones only, minus some. The V and J calls and the clone size are those of that table, but D and trimming were determined from the DNA. The sample lists about 170,000 clones, about 83% occurring once. A few counts support this clone. This sequence originates from a woman of 80 years or more with COVID-19, enrolled during active disease. Material: peripheral blood.

CDR3 residues: CASSLGTGGLGEQYF. CDR3 DNA: TGTGCCAGCAGCTTAGGGACAGGGGGATTGGGGGAGCAGTACTTC. The V gene is TRBV7-8, the J gene TRBJ2-7, with 10 bases identical to TRBD1. The junction had 7 bases not matched to a gene; V was cut back by 1 base and J by 7 bases. Germline values: CDR1 SGHVS, CDR2 FQNEAQ. The CDR3 totals 15 residues.